The rows below give T cell receptor beta chains drawn from one sample of a study of cytomegalovirus exposure and HLA in healthy donors. The method was immunoSEQ multiplex PCR; TCRdb's version includes in-frame clones alone and lacks a portion of them. Among 35,000 to 55,000 clones listed, 45% to 60% were seen once. Specimen: PBMCs. The origin of the receptors is a man in his fifties or sixties in good health and CMV-seronegative. Both conserved end residues are part of each CDR3. D genes are given only for firm matches. Some rows mark clone size as missing; the rest say once, few, many or name a class of expanded clone.

many	TRBV5-1	TRBD2	TRBJ2-1	CASSLGTSGGGSSYNEQFF	TGCGCCAGCAGCTTGGGCACTAGCGGAGGGGGTAGCTCCTACAATGAGCAGTTCTTC
.	TRBV6-1	TRBD1	TRBJ1-2	CASSVDRGRDYGYTF	TGTGCCAGCAGCGTTGACAGGGGGAGAGACTATGGCTACACCTTC
.	TRBV30	TRBD2	TRBJ2-7	CAWCVSGRPPYEQYF	TGTGCCTGGTGTGTAAGCGGGAGGCCACCCTACGAGCAGTACTTC
.	TRBV28	TRBD2	TRBJ2-3	CASSDSSGRSDTQYF	TGTGCCAGCAGTGACTCTAGCGGGAGGTCAGATACGCAGTATTTT
.	TRBV5-4	TRBD1	TRBJ1-5	CASSSDRAQPQHF	TGTGCCAGCAGTTCGGACAGGGCCCAGCCCCAGCATTTT
.	TRBV13	.	TRBJ2-5	CAAAGRGETQYF	TGTGCCGCCGCGGGGAGAGGAGAGACCCAGTACTTC
.	TRBV9	.	TRBJ1-1	CASSVEEGLRTEAFF	TGTGCCAGCAGCGTAGAGGAGGGGCTCCGCACTGAAGCTTTCTTT
few	TRBV2	.	TRBJ1-2	CARTPRRDLPGFYTF	TGTGCCAGAACCCCCAGGAGGGATTTGCCCGGTTTCTACACCTTC
.	TRBV7-2	TRBD2	TRBJ2-5	CASSLQSAGGGETQYF	TGTGCCAGCAGCTTACAGTCCGCGGGAGGAGGGGAGACCCAGTACTTC
.	TRBV10-1	.	TRBJ2-6	CASSDGGSGANVLTF	TGCGCCAGCAGTGATGGGGGGTCTGGGGCCAACGTCCTGACTTTC
.	TRBV27	.	TRBJ1-4	CASSFMGAGKLFF	TGTGCCAGCAGTTTTATGGGGGCCGGAAAACTGTTTTTT
.	TRBV7-2	TRBD2	TRBJ2-1	CASSSSTSGRYNEQFF	TGTGCCAGCAGCTCCTCGACTAGCGGAAGATACAATGAGCAGTTCTTC
.	TRBV7-2	TRBD1	TRBJ1-1	CASSLQTGGTEAFF	TGTGCCAGCAGCTTACAGACAGGGGGCACTGAAGCTTTCTTT
.	TRBV7-3	.	TRBJ1-1	CASSLGGGYTEAFF	TGTGCCAGCAGCTTAGGGGGAGGGTACACTGAAGCTTTCTTT
few	TRBV5-4	TRBD2	TRBJ2-5	CASSLSASGVETQYF	TGTGCCAGCAGCTTGTCGGCTAGCGGGGTGGAGACCCAGTACTTC
once	TRBV2	.	TRBJ2-4	CASRSGTGNIQYF	TGTGCCAGCAGGAGCGGGACAGGAAACATTCAGTACTTC
few	TRBV7-2	TRBD2	TRBJ2-1	CASSLGRANEQFF	TGTGCCAGCAGCTTGGGGAGGGCCAATGAGCAGTTCTTC
.	TRBV5-1	.	TRBJ2-1	CASSFSGSSNEQFF	TGCGCCAGCAGCTTTAGCGGCTCGTCCAATGAGCAGTTCTTC
few	TRBV29-1	.	TRBJ1-4	CSAGRGAGYEKLFF	TGCAGCGCCGGGAGAGGAGCCGGGTATGAAAAACTGTTTTTT
few	TRBV29-1	TRBD1	TRBJ1-1	CSVYRQGLAFF	TGCAGCGTGTACAGACAGGGTTTGGCTTTCTTT
few	TRBV21-1	.	TRBJ2-5	CASSNGGRAEETQYF	TGTGCCAGCAGCAACGGCGGGAGGGCGGAAGAGACCCAGTACTTC
.	TRBV29-1	TRBD1	TRBJ1-1	CSVERRQGVNTEAFF	TGCAGCGTTGAAAGGAGACAGGGGGTGAACACTGAAGCTTTCTTT
.	TRBV7-2	.	TRBJ1-1	CASSSGHQMNTEAFF	TGTGCCAGCAGCTCAGGCCACCAAATGAACACTGAAGCTTTCTTT
.	TRBV7-9	TRBD2	TRBJ2-1	CASSRQTSGRLDEQFF	TGTGCCAGCAGCCGCCAAACTAGCGGGAGGCTCGATGAGCAGTTCTTC
.	TRBV6-4	.	TRBJ1-3	CASRSGTPSGNTIYF	TGTGCCAGCAGGTCAGGTACCCCCTCGGGGAACACCATATATTTT
.	TRBV7-2	.	TRBJ2-7	CASSLAGLLGEQYF	TGTGCCAGCAGCTTAGCGGGACTGCTGGGGGAGCAGTACTTC
.	TRBV7-2	.	TRBJ2-7	CASTFSAGVTYEQYF	TGTGCCAGCACCTTCTCAGCCGGGGTAACCTACGAGCAGTACTTC
.	TRBV6-1	.	TRBJ2-7	CASTIQVSYEQYF	TGTGCCAGCACTATCCAGGTCTCCTACGAGCAGTACTTC
.	TRBV30	.	TRBJ1-1	CAWVSWGARTEAFF	TGTGCCTGGGTCTCCTGGGGAGCTCGGACTGAAGCTTTCTTT
.	TRBV25-1	.	TRBJ2-7	CASSQWGSSYEQYF	TGTGCCAGCAGCCAATGGGGCAGCTCCTACGAGCAGTACTTC
.	TRBV29-1	TRBD2	TRBJ2-1	CSALLAGGSGEQFF	TGCAGCGCGCTACTAGCGGGAGGGTCCGGTGAGCAGTTCTTC
once	TRBV28	.	TRBJ1-1	CASVPGGLDTEAFF	TGTGCCAGCGTACCCGGGGGACTTGACACTGAAGCTTTCTTT
once	TRBV7-2	TRBD1	TRBJ1-4	CASSSLRGPREKLFF	TGTGCCAGCAGCTCCCTCAGGGGGCCGCGGGAAAAACTGTTTTTT
.	TRBV27	.	TRBJ2-1	CASRDYGWDEQFF	TGTGCCAGCAGGGACTATGGTTGGGATGAGCAGTTCTTC
.	TRBV4-3	.	TRBJ2-7	CASSQSYRVPYEQYF	TGCGCCAGCAGCCAGTCATACAGGGTCCCCTACGAGCAGTACTTC
once	TRBV7-8	.	TRBJ1-5	CASSPRTTSNQPQHF	TGTGCCAGCAGCCCGAGGACAACTAGCAATCAGCCCCAGCATTTT
.	TRBV10-3	.	TRBJ1-5	CAISEGGVTETQHF	TGTGCCATCAGTGAGGGAGGGGTGACAGAAACCCAGCATTTT
few	TRBV19	TRBD1	TRBJ1-2	CASSTGTANYGYTF	TGTGCCAGTAGTACCGGGACAGCGAACTATGGCTACACCTTC
.	TRBV29-1	.	TRBJ2-1	CSVNLGRNEQFF	TGCAGCGTGAATCTAGGGAGGAATGAGCAGTTCTTC
few	TRBV7-8	TRBD2	TRBJ2-7	CASSLVSGREGQYF	TGTGCCAGCAGCTTAGTGAGCGGTAGGGAGGGGCAGTACTTC
.	TRBV2	.	TRBJ2-7	CASSGRDLVINYEQYF	TGTGCCAGCAGCGGCAGGGACTTGGTGATAAACTACGAGCAGTACTTC
.	TRBV5-1	.	TRBJ1-4	CASSHPQGSTNEKLFF	TGCGCCAGCAGCCACCCACAGGGCTCAACTAATGAAAAACTGTTTTTT
.	TRBV29-1	.	TRBJ1-1	CSVDKNTEAFF	TGCAGCGTTGATAAGAACACTGAAGCTTTCTTT
.	TRBV2	TRBD1	TRBJ2-6	CASTRGRNSGANVLTF	TGTGCCAGCACCAGGGGGCGGAACTCTGGGGCCAACGTCCTGACTTTC
.	TRBV6-5	.	TRBJ1-5	CASRSQLNQPQHF	TGTGCCAGCAGATCCCAACTCAATCAGCCCCAGCATTTT
few	TRBV5-6	TRBD1	TRBJ1-2	CASTPVQGVNYGYTF	TGTGCCAGCACCCCCGTCCAGGGGGTTAACTATGGCTACACCTTC
.	TRBV29-1	.	TRBJ1-5	CSVVVTGQTNQPQHF	TGCAGCGTTGTCGTAACAGGGCAAACCAATCAGCCCCAGCATTTT
.	TRBV6-1	.	TRBJ1-4	CASSFSGKLFF	TGTGCCAGCAGCTTTAGTGGAAAACTGTTTTTT
.	TRBV4-3	.	TRBJ1-1	CASSQDSGADTEAFF	TGCGCCAGCAGCCAAGATTCAGGCGCCGACACTGAAGCTTTCTTT
few	TRBV7-9	.	TRBJ2-5	CAGDSGKETQYF	TGTGCCGGGGACTCAGGAAAAGAGACCCAGTACTTC
few	TRBV28	.	TRBJ2-7	CASSLTPAGQYF	TGTGCCAGCAGTTTAACCCCTGCGGGGCAGTACTTC
.	TRBV30	.	TRBJ2-7	CAWSKDSSYEQYF	TGTGCCTGGAGTAAAGACTCGTCCTACGAGCAGTACTTC
.	TRBV28	.	TRBJ2-1	CASTDGGGQAYNEQFF	TGTGCCAGCACCGATGGGGGGGGACAGGCGTACAATGAGCAGTTCTTC
.	TRBV7-9	TRBD1	TRBJ2-5	CASSAGQGGETQYF	TGTGCCAGCAGCGCGGGACAGGGAGGAGAGACCCAGTACTTC
.	TRBV6-5	TRBD2	TRBJ2-1	CASSYRAGGYNEQFF	TGTGCCAGCAGTTACCGAGCGGGGGGGTACAATGAGCAGTTCTTC
.	TRBV13	.	TRBJ1-1	CASSLKQNTEAFF	TGTGCCAGCAGCTTAAAACAGAACACTGAAGCTTTCTTT
few	TRBV5-4	TRBD1	TRBJ1-1	CASSLGGTGLSNTEAFF	TGTGCCAGCAGCCTGGGTGGGACAGGGTTATCGAACACTGAAGCTTTCTTT
.	TRBV7-2	.	TRBJ2-1	CASSLVGGSAYNEQFF	TGTGCCAGCAGCTTAGTTGGCGGATCTGCCTACAATGAGCAGTTCTTC
.	TRBV7-6	.	TRBJ2-7	CASSLVSGGYEQYF	TGTGCCAGCAGCTTAGTATCCGGCGGCTACGAGCAGTACTTC